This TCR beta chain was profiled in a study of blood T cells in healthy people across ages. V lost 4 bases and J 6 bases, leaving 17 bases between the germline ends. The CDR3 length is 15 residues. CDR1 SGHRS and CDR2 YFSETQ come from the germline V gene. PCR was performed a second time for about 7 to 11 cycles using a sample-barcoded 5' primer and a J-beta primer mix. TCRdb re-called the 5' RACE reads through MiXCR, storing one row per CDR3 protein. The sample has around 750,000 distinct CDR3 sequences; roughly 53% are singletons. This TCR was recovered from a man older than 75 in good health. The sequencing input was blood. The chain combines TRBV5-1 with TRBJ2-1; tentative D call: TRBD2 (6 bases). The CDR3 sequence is CASSTGTGEFNEQFF. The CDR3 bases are TGCGCCAGCAGCACCGGGACTGGGGAGTTCAATGAGCAGTTCTTC.